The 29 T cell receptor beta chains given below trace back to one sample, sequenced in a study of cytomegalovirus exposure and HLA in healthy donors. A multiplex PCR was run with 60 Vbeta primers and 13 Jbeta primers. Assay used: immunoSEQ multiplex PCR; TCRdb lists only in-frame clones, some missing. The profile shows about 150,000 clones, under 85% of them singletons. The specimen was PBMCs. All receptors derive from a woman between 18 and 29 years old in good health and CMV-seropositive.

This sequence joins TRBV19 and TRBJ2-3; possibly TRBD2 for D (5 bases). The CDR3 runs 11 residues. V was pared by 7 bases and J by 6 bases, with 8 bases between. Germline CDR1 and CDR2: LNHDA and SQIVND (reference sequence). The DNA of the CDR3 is TGTGCCAGTACCTCGGGGGATACGCAGTATTTT. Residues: CASTSGDTQYF.

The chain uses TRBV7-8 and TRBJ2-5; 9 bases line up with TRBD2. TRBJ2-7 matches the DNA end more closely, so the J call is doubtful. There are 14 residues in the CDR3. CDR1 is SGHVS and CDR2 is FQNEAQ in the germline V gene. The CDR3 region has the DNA TGTGCCAGCAGCATTAGCGGGGGACTGTACGAGCAGTACTTC. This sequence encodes CASSISGGLYEQYF.

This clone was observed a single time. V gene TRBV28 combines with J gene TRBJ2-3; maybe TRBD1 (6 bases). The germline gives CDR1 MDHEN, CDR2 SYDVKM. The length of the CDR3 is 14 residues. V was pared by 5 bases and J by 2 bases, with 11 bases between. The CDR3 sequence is CASSRDIPTDTQYF. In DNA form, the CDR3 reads TGTGCCAGCAGTCGGGACATCCCCACAGATACGCAGTATTTT.

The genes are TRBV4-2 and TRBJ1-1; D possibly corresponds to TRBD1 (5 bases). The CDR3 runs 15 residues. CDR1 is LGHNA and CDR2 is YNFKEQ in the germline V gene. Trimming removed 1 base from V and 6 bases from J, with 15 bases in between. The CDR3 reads CASSQVGAGFSEAFF. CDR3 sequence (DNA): TGTGCCAGCAGCCAAGTTGGGGCAGGTTTTTCTGAAGCTTTCTTT.

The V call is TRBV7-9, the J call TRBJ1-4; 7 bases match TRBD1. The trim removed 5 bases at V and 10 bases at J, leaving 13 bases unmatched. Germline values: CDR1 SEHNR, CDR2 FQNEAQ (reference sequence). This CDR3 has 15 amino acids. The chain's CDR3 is CASSPTGYPLVKLFF. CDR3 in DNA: TGTGCCAGCAGCCCGACAGGGTACCCCTTGGTAAAACTGTTTTTT.

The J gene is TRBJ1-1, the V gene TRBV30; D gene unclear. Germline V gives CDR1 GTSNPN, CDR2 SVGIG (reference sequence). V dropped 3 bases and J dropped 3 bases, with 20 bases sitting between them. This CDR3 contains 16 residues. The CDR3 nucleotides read TGTGCCTGGAGCCTTGTTGGGCCGGGGATTGACACTGAAGCTTTCTTT. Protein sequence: CAWSLVGPGIDTEAFF.

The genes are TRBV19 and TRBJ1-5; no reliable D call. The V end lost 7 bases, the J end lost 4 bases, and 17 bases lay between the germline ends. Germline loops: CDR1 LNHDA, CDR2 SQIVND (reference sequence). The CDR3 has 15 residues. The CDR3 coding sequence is TGTGCCAGTACCCGAGCTCCGGTTAATAATCAGCCCCAGCATTTT. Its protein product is CASTRAPVNNQPQHF.

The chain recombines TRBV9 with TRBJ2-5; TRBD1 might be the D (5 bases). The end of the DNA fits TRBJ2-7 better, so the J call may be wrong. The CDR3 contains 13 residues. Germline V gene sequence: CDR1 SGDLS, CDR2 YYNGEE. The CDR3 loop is CASSVAERGEQYF. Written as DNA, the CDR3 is TGTGCCAGCAGCGTAGCTGAAAGGGGCGAGCAGTACTTC.

The CDR3 is CASSTLAGGLELFF. The CDR3 DNA follows: TGTGCCAGCAGTACGCTAGCGGGGGGGCTGGAGCTGTTTTTT. The gene calls are TRBV27 and TRBJ2-2, with 12 bases that match TRBD2. Per germline, CDR1 MNHEY and CDR2 SMNVEV (reference sequence). Unmatched junction bases numbered 5, after V lost 5 bases and J lost 10 bases. There are 14 residues in the CDR3.

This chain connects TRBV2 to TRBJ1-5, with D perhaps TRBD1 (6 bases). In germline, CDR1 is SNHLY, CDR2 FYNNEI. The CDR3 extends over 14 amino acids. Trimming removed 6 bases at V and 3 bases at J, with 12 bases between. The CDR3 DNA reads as TGTGCCAGCAGCTACACAGGGTCCAATCAGCCCCAGCATTTT. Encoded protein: CASSYTGSNQPQHF.

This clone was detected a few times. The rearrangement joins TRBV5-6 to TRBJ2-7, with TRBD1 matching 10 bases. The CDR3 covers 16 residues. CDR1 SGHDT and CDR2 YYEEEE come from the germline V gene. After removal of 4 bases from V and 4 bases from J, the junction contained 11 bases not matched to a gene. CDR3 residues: CASSNPPGQGLYEQYF. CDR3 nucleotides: TGTGCCAGCAGCAACCCACCGGGACAGGGGTTATACGAGCAGTACTTC.

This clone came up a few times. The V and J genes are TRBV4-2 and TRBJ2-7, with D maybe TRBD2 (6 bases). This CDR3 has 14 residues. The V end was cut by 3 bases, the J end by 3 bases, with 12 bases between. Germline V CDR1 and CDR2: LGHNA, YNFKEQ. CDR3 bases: TGTGCCAGCAGCCAGGGGCGGGGATACTACGAGCAGTACTTC. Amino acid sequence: CASSQGRGYYEQYF.

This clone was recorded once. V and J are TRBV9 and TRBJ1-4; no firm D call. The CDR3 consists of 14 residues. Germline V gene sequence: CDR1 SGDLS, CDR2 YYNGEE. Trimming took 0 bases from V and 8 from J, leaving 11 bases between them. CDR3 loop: CASSVDGDLEKLFF. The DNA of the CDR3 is TGTGCCAGCAGCGTAGACGGGGATCTGGAAAAACTGTTTTTT.

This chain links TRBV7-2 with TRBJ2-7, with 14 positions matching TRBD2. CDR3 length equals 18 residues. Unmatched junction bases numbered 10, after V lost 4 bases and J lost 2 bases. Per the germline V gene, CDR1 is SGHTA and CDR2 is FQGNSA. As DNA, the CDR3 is TGTGCCAGCAGCTCCTCTTTGACTAGCGGGGGGGCCCCCTACGAGCAGTACTTC. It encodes CASSSSLTSGGAPYEQYF.

In nucleotides, the CDR3 is TGTGCCAGCAGCTCCTGGACGGGAGGTATGATTCAGTACTTC. Its translation is CASSSWTGGMIQYF. The gene calls are TRBV13 and TRBJ2-4, with 7 bases aligning to TRBD2. The CDR3 spans 14 residues. With 4 bases clipped from V and 10 bases from J, the junction kept 10 bases outside the gene matches. From germline, CDR1 is PRHDT and CDR2 FYEKMQ (reference sequence).

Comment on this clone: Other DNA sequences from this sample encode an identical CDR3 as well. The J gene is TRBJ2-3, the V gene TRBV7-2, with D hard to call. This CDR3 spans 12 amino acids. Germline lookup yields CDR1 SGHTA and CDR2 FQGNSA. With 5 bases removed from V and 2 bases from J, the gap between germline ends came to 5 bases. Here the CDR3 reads CASSPSTDTQYF. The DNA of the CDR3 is TGTGCCAGCAGCCCGTCCACAGATACGCAGTATTTT.

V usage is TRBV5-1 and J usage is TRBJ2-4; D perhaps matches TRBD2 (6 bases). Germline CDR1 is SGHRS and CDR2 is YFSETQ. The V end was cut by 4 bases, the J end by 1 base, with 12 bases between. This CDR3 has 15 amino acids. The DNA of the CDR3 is TGCGCCAGCAGCCCAGATGGAGGGGCCAAAAACATTCAGTACTTC. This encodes CASSPDGGAKNIQYF. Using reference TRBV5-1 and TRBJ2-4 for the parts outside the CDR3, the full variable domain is KAGVTQTPRYLIKTRGQQVTLSCSPISGHRSVSWYQQTPGQGLQFLFEYFSETQRNKGNFPGRFSGRQFSNSRSEMNVSTLELGDSALYLCASSPDGGAKNIQYFGAGTRLSVL.

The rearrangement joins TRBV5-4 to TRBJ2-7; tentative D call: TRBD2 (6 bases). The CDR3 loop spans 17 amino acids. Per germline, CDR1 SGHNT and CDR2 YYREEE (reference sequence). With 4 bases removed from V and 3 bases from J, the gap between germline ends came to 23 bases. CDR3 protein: CASSLSGSSGGIYEQYF. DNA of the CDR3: TGTGCCAGCAGCCTCTCCGGGTCATCTGGGGGGATCTACGAGCAGTACTTC.

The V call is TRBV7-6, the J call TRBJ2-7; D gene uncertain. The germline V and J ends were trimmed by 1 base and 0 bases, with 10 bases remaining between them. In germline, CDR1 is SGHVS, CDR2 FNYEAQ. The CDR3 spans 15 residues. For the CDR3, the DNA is TGTGCCAGCAGCTTAGGAACCCTAAACTCCTACGAGCAGTACTTC. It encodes CASSLGTLNSYEQYF.

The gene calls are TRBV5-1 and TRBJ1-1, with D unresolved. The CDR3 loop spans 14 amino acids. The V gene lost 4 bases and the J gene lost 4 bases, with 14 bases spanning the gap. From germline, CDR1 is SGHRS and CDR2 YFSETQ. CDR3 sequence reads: CASSNYKESTEAFF. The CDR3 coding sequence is TGCGCCAGCAGCAATTATAAGGAGAGCACTGAAGCTTTCTTT.

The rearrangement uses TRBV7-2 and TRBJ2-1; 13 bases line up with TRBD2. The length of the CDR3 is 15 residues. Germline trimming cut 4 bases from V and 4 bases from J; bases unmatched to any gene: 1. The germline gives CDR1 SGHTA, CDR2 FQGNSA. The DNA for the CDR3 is TGTGCCAGCAGCTCACTAGCGGGGGGGTACAATGAGCAGTTCTTC. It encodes CASSSLAGGYNEQFF.

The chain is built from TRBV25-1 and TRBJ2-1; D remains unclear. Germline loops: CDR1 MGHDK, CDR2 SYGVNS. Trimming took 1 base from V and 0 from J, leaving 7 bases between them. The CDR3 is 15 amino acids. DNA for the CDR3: TGTGCCAGCAGTGAATCCAGGTTCTCCTACAATGAGCAGTTCTTC. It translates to CASSESRFSYNEQFF.

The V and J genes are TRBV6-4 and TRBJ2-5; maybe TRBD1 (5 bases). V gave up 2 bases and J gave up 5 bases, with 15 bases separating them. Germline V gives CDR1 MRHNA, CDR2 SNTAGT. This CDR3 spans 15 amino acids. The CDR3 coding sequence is TGTGCCAGCAGTGACCCCGGACACCGACCGGAGACCCAGTACTTC. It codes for CASSDPGHRPETQYF.

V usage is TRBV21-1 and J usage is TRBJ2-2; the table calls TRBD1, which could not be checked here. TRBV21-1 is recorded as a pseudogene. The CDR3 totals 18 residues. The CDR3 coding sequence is TGTGCCAGCAGCCGTTCCTTTTATACAGGGGTGAGCACCGGGGAGCTGTTTTTT. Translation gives CASSRSFYTGVSTGELFF.

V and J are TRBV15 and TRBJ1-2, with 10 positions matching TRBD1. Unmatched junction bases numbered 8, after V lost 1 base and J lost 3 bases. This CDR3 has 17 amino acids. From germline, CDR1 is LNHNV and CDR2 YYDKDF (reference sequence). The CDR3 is CATSRAGTGEVDYGYTF. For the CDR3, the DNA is TGTGCCACCAGCAGAGCCGGGACAGGGGAAGTTGACTATGGCTACACCTTC. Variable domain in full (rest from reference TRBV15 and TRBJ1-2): DAMVIQNPRYQVTQFGKPVTLSCSQTLNHNVMYWYQQKSSQAPKLLFHYYDKDFNNEADTPDNFQSRRPNTSFCFLDIRSPGLGDTAMYLCATSRAGTGEVDYGYTFGSGTRLTVV.

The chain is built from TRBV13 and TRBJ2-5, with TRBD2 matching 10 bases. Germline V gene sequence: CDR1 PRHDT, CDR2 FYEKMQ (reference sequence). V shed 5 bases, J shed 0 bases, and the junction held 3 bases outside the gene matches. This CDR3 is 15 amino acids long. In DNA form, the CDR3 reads TGTGCCAGCAGCGAGCGGGGGGGGTACCAAGAGACCCAGTACTTC. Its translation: CASSERGGYQETQYF.

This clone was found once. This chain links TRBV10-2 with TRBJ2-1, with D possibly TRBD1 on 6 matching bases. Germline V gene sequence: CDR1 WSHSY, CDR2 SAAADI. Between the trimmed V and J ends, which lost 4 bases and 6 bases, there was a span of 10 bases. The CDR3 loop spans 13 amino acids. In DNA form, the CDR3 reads TGCGCCAGCAGTGCCAACAGGGTCAATGAGCAGTTCTTC. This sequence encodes CASSANRVNEQFF.

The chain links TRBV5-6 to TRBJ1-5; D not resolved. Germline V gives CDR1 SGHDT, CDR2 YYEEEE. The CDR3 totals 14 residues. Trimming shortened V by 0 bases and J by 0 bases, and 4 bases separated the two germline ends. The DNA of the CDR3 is TGTGCCAGCAGCTTGGCCGTTAGCAATCAGCCCCAGCATTTT. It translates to CASSLAVSNQPQHF. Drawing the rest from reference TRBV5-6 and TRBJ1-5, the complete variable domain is DAGVTQSPTHLIKTRGQQVTLRCSPKSGHDTVSWYQQALGQGPQFIFQYYEEEERQRGNFPDRFSGHQFPNYSSELNVNALLLGDSALYLCASSLAVSNQPQHFGDGTRLSIL.

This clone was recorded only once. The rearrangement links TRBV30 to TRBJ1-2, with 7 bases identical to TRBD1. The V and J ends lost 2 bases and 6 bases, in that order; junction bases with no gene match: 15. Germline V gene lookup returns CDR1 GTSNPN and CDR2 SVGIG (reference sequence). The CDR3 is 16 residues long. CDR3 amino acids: CAWSPPRTGRGHGYTF. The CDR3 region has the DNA TGTGCCTGGAGTCCTCCTCGGACAGGAAGGGGACATGGCTACACCTTC.